The source of this T cell receptor (beta chain) is a study of CD8+ T cells in alopecia areata. Concerning this clone itself: Its antigen remains unknown.

Researchers picked out CD4+ and CD8+ T cells from PBMCs by sorting. TCR sequencing used cDNA made by reverse transcription of extracted RNA. Clones were sequenced by immunoSEQ multiplex PCR, and TCRdb holds only the in-frame ones, with some missing. Among more than 200,000 clones listed, roughly two thirds were seen once. General observations from the study: Lesional scalp, especially alopecia totalis/universalis, showed higher clonality than normal scalp. Sequencing of scalp samples also includes resident alphabeta T cells from normal skin. Mouse data revealed clearer TCR sharing than patient data did, a gap possibly tied to HLA.

Sequences were derived from CD4+ T cells sorted from blood, sampled at week 0. The TCR comes from a human donor with alopecia areata.

The CDR3 reads CASSQGTEETQYF. The CDR3 DNA reads as TGCGCCAGCAGCCAGGGGACAGAAGAGACCCAGTACTTC. The genes are TRBV5-1 and TRBJ2-5; TRBD1 matches 7 bases. The length of the CDR3 is 13 residues. Germline loops: CDR1 SGHRS, CDR2 YFSETQ. V lost 4 bases and J lost 3; bases outside the gene matches: 3.